This T cell receptor beta chain is from a study of shared clonotypes between healthy human individuals. Study background: The people who gave samples were a couple of women and a few men aged 18 to 49.

Here immunoSEQ multiplex PCR was the method, and the copy in TCRdb shows in-frame clones only, minus some. This table holds about 2,500,000 clones, 85% to 95% found once. The CDR3 has 15 amino acids. The V and J ends lost 3 bases and 4 bases respectively, with 12 bases between them. CDR1 LNHDA and CDR2 SQIVND come from the germline V gene (reference sequence). CD45RA-negative memory and CD45RA+ naive subsets were split from the CD4+ cells. The chain joins TRBV19 to TRBJ2-2; D possibly uses TRBD1 or TRBD2 (5 bases each). The sample comprised naive CD4+ T cells sorted from blood. Documented subset: CD45RA+ positively selected. The TCR originated in a man between 18 and 35 years old in good health. CDR3 amino acids: CASSIPGQGTGELFF. DNA for the CDR3: TGTGCCAGTAGTATTCCGGGGCAGGGCACCGGGGAGCTGTTTTTT.